The 6 T cell receptor beta chains below come from one sample, sequenced in a study of blood T cell repertoires in COVID-19. The data were produced by immunoSEQ multiplex PCR, yet TCRdb's version contains in-frame clones alone and is incomplete. The sample includes 110,000 to 150,000 clones, roughly 78% of them seen just once. Sequencing was done on a sample of PBMCs or T cells enriched from blood (not recorded which). These receptors all come from a woman aged 45-65 years who had recovered from COVID-19.

This clone showed up just once. V is TRBV5-8 and J is TRBJ1-6, with 7 bases matching TRBD1. CDR3 size: 17 residues. V was clipped by 4 bases and J by 0 bases; unmatched bases: 7. Germline values: CDR1 SGHTS, CDR2 YDEGEE. CDR3 sequence reads: CASSRDRASSYNSPLHF. CDR3 nucleotides: TGTGCCAGCAGCCGCGACAGGGCGAGCTCCTATAATTCACCCCTCCACTTT.

CDR3 DNA: TGTGCCAGCAGTGTGACAGGGGAGACCCAGTACTTC. Encoded protein: CASSVTGETQYF. The chain links TRBV12-3 or TRBV12-4 to TRBJ2-5; TRBD1 aligns across 7 bases. The CDR3 covers 12 residues. The V gene end was trimmed by 5 bases and the J gene end by 5 bases; junction bases not matched to a gene: 2.

The rearrangement joins TRBV6-5 to TRBJ1-1; no definite D call. CDR1 MNHEY and CDR2 SVGAGI come from the germline V gene. CDR3 size: 14 residues. The V end was cut by 6 bases, the J end by 0 bases, with 11 bases between. CDR3 bases: TGTGCCAGCAGCGTCAGATACATGAACACTGAAGCTTTCTTT. Encoded protein: CASSVRYMNTEAFF.

This clone came up a few times. The chain couples TRBV7-9 to TRBJ2-7, with D hard to call. The germline CDR1 and CDR2 sequences are SEHNR and FQNEAQ (reference sequence). The V gene lost 7 bases and the J gene lost 3 bases, with 13 bases spanning the gap. This CDR3 region has 13 residues. The CDR3 bases are TGTGCCAGCACCTCAGCAGGATTCTACGAGCAGTACTTC. Translation gives CASTSAGFYEQYF.

The V gene is TRBV4-1, the J gene TRBJ2-2; TRBD1 is a possible D gene (6 bases). Trimming stripped 2 bases from V and 5 bases from J, with 18 bases between. This CDR3 comprises 17 residues. Germline V gives CDR1 MGHRA, CDR2 YSYEKL. The CDR3 DNA follows: TGCGCCAGCAGCCAAACGCCCACAGGGCAATCAACCGGGGAGCTGTTTTTT. Residues: CASSQTPTGQSTGELFF.

The chain recombines TRBV18 with TRBJ1-4; D might be TRBD1 (6 bases). V lost 2 bases and J 1 base, leaving 8 bases between the germline ends. Germline values: CDR1 KGHSH, CDR2 LQKENI. The CDR3 is made up of 15 amino acids. The DNA of the CDR3 is TGTGCCAGCTCACCAGCAGGGGTAACTAATGAAAAACTGTTTTTT. It encodes CASSPAGVTNEKLFF.